What follows are 31 T cell receptor beta chains derived from one specimen sequenced in a study of blood T cell repertoires in COVID-19. Sequencing used immunoSEQ multiplex PCR; TCRdb keeps in-frame clones, though not all of them. Here the sample spans about 260,000 clones, around 80% being singletons. Sequencing was done on a sample of PBMCs or T cells enriched from blood (not recorded which). The receptors were gathered from a man in his thirties or forties with acute COVID-19.

Concerning this clone: A junction end diverges from the germline sequence, so it may reflect a read error. The rearrangement links TRBV5-1 to TRBJ1-5; D is possibly TRBD1 (6 bases). The CDR3 totals 13 residues. The V gene's germline CDR1 is SGHRS and CDR2 YFSETQ. CDR3 amino acids: CASSTQGDQPQHF. CDR3 bases: TGTGCCAGCAGCACACAGGGAGACCAGCCCCAGCATTTT.

This sequence joins TRBV5-8 and TRBJ1-6; TRBD1 might be the D (6 bases). Looked up from germline, CDR1 is SGHTS and CDR2 is YDEGEE. Trimming left V 3 bases short and J 9 bases short, with 19 bases between. This CDR3 contains 16 residues. CDR3 in amino acids: CASSSGNARGTSPLHF. CDR3 DNA: TGTGCCAGCAGCTCGGGAAATGCCAGGGGCACTTCACCCCTCCACTTT. The complete variable domain, with remaining parts taken from reference TRBV5-8 and TRBJ1-6, reads EAGVTQSPTHLIKTRGQQATLRCSPISGHTSVYWYQQALGLGLQFLLWYDEGEERNRGNFPPRFSGRQFPNYSSELNVNALELEDSALYLCASSSGNARGTSPLHFGNGTRLTVT.

The V gene is TRBV11-2, the J gene TRBJ2-3, with TRBD2 matching over 9 bases. Germline values: CDR1 SGHAT, CDR2 FQNNGV. The trim removed 1 base at V and 1 base at J, leaving 3 bases unmatched. CDR3 length: 16 amino acids. CDR3 loop: CASSLGQRGGTDTQYF. The CDR3, as DNA: TGTGCCAGCAGCTTAGGTCAGCGGGGGGGCACAGATACGCAGTATTTT.

The CDR3 reads CASSSGLAQETQYF. In DNA form, the CDR3 reads TGCGCCAGCAGCTCCGGACTAGCCCAAGAGACCCAGTACTTC. This chain uses TRBV5-1 with TRBJ2-5; 8 bases align to TRBD2. This CDR3 spans 14 amino acids. Germline CDR1 and CDR2: SGHRS and YFSETQ. Trimming at V came to 3 bases and at J to 1 base, leaving 2 bases not matched to a gene.

The chain links TRBV5-1 to TRBJ2-4, with 10 nucleotides matching TRBD2. This CDR3 region has 15 residues. Germline values: CDR1 SGHRS, CDR2 YFSETQ. V was pared by 3 bases and J by 8 bases, with 8 bases of the junction left unmatched. CDR3 amino acids: CASSSELAGNHIQYF. The DNA of the CDR3 is TGCGCCAGCAGCTCGGAACTAGCGGGAAATCACATTCAGTACTTC.

The chain couples TRBV4-2 to TRBJ2-2, with 7 nucleotides matching TRBD2. The CDR3 extends over 17 amino acids. The V and J ends lost 1 base and 1 base, in that order; junction bases with no gene match: 6. In germline, CDR1 is LGHNA, CDR2 YNFKEQ. CDR3 in amino acids: CASSQGPPGGNTGELFF. CDR3 coding DNA: TGTGCCAGCAGCCAAGGTCCTCCGGGGGGGAACACCGGGGAGCTGTTTTTT.

In the case of this clone: Other DNA sequences in this sample translate to the same CDR3. V and J are TRBV18 and TRBJ1-5; D unclear. CDR1 KGHSH and CDR2 LQKENI come from the germline V gene. The V gene lost 1 base and the J gene lost 3 bases, with 4 bases spanning the gap. The CDR3 has 13 residues. The chain's CDR3 is CASSPLSNQPQHF. DNA for the CDR3: TGTGCCAGCTCACCACTCTCCAATCAGCCCCAGCATTTT. Looking up the rest from reference TRBV18 and TRBJ1-5 gives the full variable domain: NAGVMQNPRHLVRRRGQEARLRCSPMKGHSHVYWYRQLPEEGLKFMVYLQKENIIDESGMPKERFSAEFPKEGPSILRIQQVVRGDSAAYFCASSPLSNQPQHFGDGTRLSIL.

The chain carries TRBV28 and TRBJ1-2, with 9 bases matching TRBD1. V lost 7 bases to trimming and J lost 7 bases; unmatched junction nucleotides: 7. Looked up from germline, CDR1 is MDHEN and CDR2 is SYDVKM. The CDR3 covers 13 residues. In nucleotides, the CDR3 is TGTGCCAGCATCCCGGGACAGGGAACTGGCTACACCTTC. It translates to CASIPGQGTGYTF.

A word on this clone: The sample holds other DNA sequences that translate to the same CDR3. This rearrangement joins TRBV2 to TRBJ1-5; D not certain. The V end lost 4 bases, the J end lost 7 bases, and 5 bases lay between the germline ends. This CDR3 comprises 11 residues. Per the germline V gene, CDR1 is SNHLY and CDR2 is FYNNEI. CDR3 amino acids: CASSAGQPQHF. DNA for the CDR3: TGTGCCAGCAGTGCGGGGCAGCCCCAGCATTTT.

This chain connects TRBV25-1 to TRBJ1-6; 8 nucleotides align to TRBD1. Unmatched junction bases numbered 5, after V lost 2 bases and J lost 8 bases. In germline, CDR1 is MGHDK, CDR2 SYGVNS. This CDR3 comprises 15 residues. The CDR3 protein is CASSEAGGRYSPLHF. CDR3 DNA sequence: TGTGCCAGCAGTGAAGCAGGGGGCCGATATTCACCCCTCCACTTT. The whole variable domain, remainder taken from reference TRBV25-1 and TRBJ1-6, is EADIYQTPRYLVIGTGKKITLECSQTMGHDKMYWYQQDPGMELHLIHYSYGVNSTEKGDLSSESTVSRIRTEHFPLTLESARPSHTSQYLCASSEAGGRYSPLHFGNGTRLTVT.

The chain combines TRBV3-1 (or the pseudogene TRBV3-2) with TRBJ2-1; no reliable D call. The germline V gene encodes CDR1 LGHDT and CDR2 YNNKEL (reference sequence). The V end was cut by 3 bases, the J end by 2 bases, with 5 bases between. The CDR3 consists of 13 residues. The CDR3: CASSHSTYNEQFF. The CDR3 nucleotides are TGTGCCAGCAGCCATAGTACCTACAATGAGCAGTTCTTC.

The rearrangement joins TRBV19 to TRBJ2-1; TRBD2 might be the D (6 bases). CDR1 is LNHDA, CDR2 SQIVND, per germline (reference sequence). The germline V and J ends were trimmed by 5 bases and 8 bases, with 16 bases remaining between them. The CDR3 runs to 14 residues. CDR3 amino acids: CASSPRTNSYEQFF. CDR3 DNA: TGTGCCAGTAGTCCCCGGACTAATTCATATGAGCAGTTCTTC.

The chain uses TRBV5-4 and TRBJ2-5; D is possibly TRBD2 (5 bases). This CDR3 is built from 17 residues. The germline V gene encodes CDR1 SGHNT and CDR2 YYREEE (reference sequence). The V end lost 4 bases, the J end lost 4 bases, and 23 bases lay between the germline ends. The DNA for the CDR3 is TGTGCCAGCAGCCGCGGCCTAACCTCTGGGAGAGGAGAGACCCAGTACTTC. This sequence encodes CASSRGLTSGRGETQYF.

The rearrangement uses TRBV4-1 and TRBJ2-3; unclear D gene. V was clipped by 1 base and J by 6 bases, with 5 bases between them. Germline-derived CDR1 and CDR2 are MGHRA and YSYEKL. This CDR3 region has 12 residues. The CDR3 reads CASSQARDTQYF. The CDR3 region has the DNA TGCGCCAGCAGCCAAGCGAGGGATACGCAGTATTTT.

The chain combines TRBV9 with TRBJ2-2; 7 nucleotides line up with TRBD2. Germline V lookup: CDR1 SGDLS, CDR2 YYNGEE. V shed 0 bases and J 6 bases; nucleotides not matched to a gene: 5. The CDR3 totals 15 residues. DNA of the CDR3: TGTGCCAGCAGCGTAGTCGCGGGAGAAGCCGGGGAGCTGTTTTTT. Encoded protein: CASSVVAGEAGELFF.

This clone was recorded once. The chain joins TRBV5-4 to TRBJ2-2, with D unresolved. V gave up 10 bases and J gave up 2 bases, with 9 bases separating them. This CDR3 spans 12 amino acids. Germline CDR1 is SGHNT and CDR2 is YYREEE (reference sequence). The CDR3 DNA is TGTGCCTACCGAGGTAACACCGGGGAGCTGTTTTTT. As protein: CAYRGNTGELFF.

The gene calls are TRBV19 and TRBJ1-1, with TRBD1 matching over 8 bases. CDR3 size: 14 residues. The germline V gene encodes CDR1 LNHDA and CDR2 SQIVND (reference sequence). Trimming at V came to 4 bases and at J to 4 bases, leaving 5 bases not matched to a gene. Here the CDR3 reads CASSNRGSVTEAFF. CDR3 bases: TGTGCCAGTAGTAACAGGGGGTCGGTCACTGAAGCTTTCTTT. Full variable domain (remainder filled in from reference TRBV19 and TRBJ1-1): DGGITQSPKYLFRKEGQNVTLSCEQNLNHDAMYWYRQDPGQGLRLIYYSQIVNDFQKGDIAEGYSVSREKKESFPLTVTSAQKNPTAFYLCASSNRGSVTEAFFGQGTRLTVV.

This chain links TRBV5-1 with TRBJ2-2, with D unclear. The CDR3 is made up of 15 amino acids. Germline V lookup: CDR1 SGHRS, CDR2 YFSETQ. Trimming cost V 0 bases and J 5 bases, with 11 bases left between them. CDR3 residues: CASSLVQTKTGELFF. The CDR3 nucleotides read TGCGCCAGCAGCTTGGTTCAGACAAAGACCGGGGAGCTGTTTTTT. The variable domain in full, with the rest retrieved from reference TRBV5-1 and TRBJ2-2, is KAGVTQTPRYLIKTRGQQVTLSCSPISGHRSVSWYQQTPGQGLQFLFEYFSETQRNKGNFPGRFSGRQFSNSRSEMNVSTLELGDSALYLCASSLVQTKTGELFFGEGSRLTVL.

V and J are TRBV4-3 and TRBJ1-3; 10 bases are shared with TRBD1. With V trimmed by 1 base and J by 8 bases, 5 bases remained unmatched. This CDR3 has 15 residues. The germline CDR1 and CDR2 sequences are LGHNA and YSLEER. The CDR3 nucleotides read TGCGCCAGCAGCCAAGTCGGACAGGGGGTTGACACCATATATTTT. It specifies CASSQVGQGVDTIYF.

In this sample, this clone turned up once. V usage is TRBV5-5 and J usage is TRBJ2-2; 12 bases are shared with TRBD1. The CDR3 length is 15 residues. Trimming took 4 bases from V and 6 from J; bases not matched to a gene: 4. Looked up from germline, CDR1 is SGHKS and CDR2 is YYEKEE (reference sequence). CDR3 coding DNA: TGTGCCAGCAGCCGGGACAGGGGGCTTTCCGGGGAGCTGTTTTTT. Protein sequence: CASSRDRGLSGELFF.

DNA of the CDR3: TGTGCCACCAGTGTCGGGCGGGTTATTAATTACGAGCAGTACGTC. This gives the protein CATSVGRVINYEQYV. The rearrangement links TRBV24-1 to TRBJ2-7; possibly TRBD2 for D (5 bases). Germline V gene sequence: CDR1 KGHDR, CDR2 SFDVKD. The V end lost 5 bases, the J end lost 4 bases, and 17 bases lay between the germline ends. The CDR3 is 15 amino acids.

This chain uses TRBV27 with TRBJ2-1, with 9 bases that match TRBD2. Germline lookup yields CDR1 MNHEY and CDR2 SMNVEV (reference sequence). Trimming took 8 bases from V and 4 from J; bases not matched to a gene: 9. This CDR3 has 15 residues. The CDR3 coding sequence is TGTGCCAGCTCGAGGCGGGAGGGCCTGTACAATGAGCAGTTCTTC. It translates to CASSRREGLYNEQFF.

V usage is TRBV5-5 and J usage is TRBJ1-6; 11 nucleotides line up with TRBD1. CDR3 size: 16 residues. Trimming at V came to 3 bases and at J to 9 bases, leaving 8 bases not matched to a gene. CDR1 SGHKS and CDR2 YYEKEE come from the germline V gene (reference sequence). The CDR3, as DNA: TGTGCCAGCAGCTGGGGGGACAGGGGGTCGGGTTCACCCCTCCACTTT. Its protein product is CASSWGDRGSGSPLHF.

This sequence joins TRBV19 and TRBJ2-4, with 9 bases matching TRBD1. CDR1 is LNHDA, CDR2 SQIVND, per germline (reference sequence). This CDR3 is built from 18 residues. The junction had 6 bases not matched to a gene; V was cut back by 0 bases and J by 0 bases. The CDR3, as DNA: TGTGCCAGTAGTATAGAGGACAGGGGAGTGCTAGCCAAAAACATTCAGTACTTC. As protein: CASSIEDRGVLAKNIQYF. The full variable domain, with the rest looked up from reference TRBV19 and TRBJ2-4, is DGGITQSPKYLFRKEGQNVTLSCEQNLNHDAMYWYRQDPGQGLRLIYYSQIVNDFQKGDIAEGYSVSREKKESFPLTVTSAQKNPTAFYLCASSIEDRGVLAKNIQYFGAGTRLSVL.

This clone was counted only a few times. The chain joins TRBV9 to TRBJ1-4, with D perhaps matching TRBD1 (6 bases). CDR3 size: 16 residues. The germline CDR1 and CDR2 sequences are SGDLS and YYNGEE. Between the trimmed V and J ends, which lost 0 bases and 3 bases, there was a span of 12 bases. The CDR3 DNA follows: TGTGCCAGCAGCGTAGGGGGGGGCACTTCTAATGAAAAACTGTTTTTT. Its protein is CASSVGGGTSNEKLFF.

The chain uses TRBV6-5 and TRBJ1-1, with 7 bases fitting TRBD1. With 4 bases clipped from V and 7 bases from J, the junction kept 9 bases outside the gene matches. Germline CDR1 is MNHEY and CDR2 is SVGAGI. This CDR3 is built from 14 residues. The CDR3 protein is CASSSIKGAVEAFF. Here the CDR3 DNA reads TGTGCCAGCAGTTCAATAAAGGGGGCGGTTGAAGCTTTCTTT.

The chain employs TRBV6-2 or TRBV6-3 and TRBJ2-1; D call uncertain. CDR3 length equals 12 residues. CDR1 is MNHEY and CDR2 is SVGEGT in the germline V gene. Trimming pared 4 bases from V and 4 bases from J, leaving 5 bases between. The CDR3 reads CASSFFYNEQFF. The DNA for the CDR3 is TGTGCCAGCAGTTTCTTTTACAATGAGCAGTTCTTC.

The chain uses TRBV28 and TRBJ1-2; D not resolved. In germline, CDR1 is MDHEN, CDR2 SYDVKM. V was shortened by 7 bases and J by 3 bases, with 6 bases between the two germline ends. The CDR3 runs to 11 residues. DNA of the CDR3: TGTGCCAGCACCCAGGACTATGGCTACACCTTC. Residues: CASTQDYGYTF.

V is TRBV5-4 and J is TRBJ1-2; 8 positions match TRBD1. Germline V gene sequence: CDR1 SGHNT, CDR2 YYREEE (reference sequence). J lost 3 bases, V lost 0 bases, and 1 base had no gene match. This CDR3 is 14 amino acids long. The CDR3 coding sequence is TGTGCCAGCAGCTTGGGGGGACAGGACTATGGCTACACCTTC. It is translated as CASSLGGQDYGYTF.

This clone was picked up one time. V usage is TRBV24-1 and J usage is TRBJ2-5, with TRBD1 as a possible D gene (8 bases). Deletions cut 4 bases from V and 4 bases from J, with 18 bases between. The CDR3 has 16 amino acids. In germline, CDR1 is KGHDR, CDR2 SFDVKD. The CDR3 protein is CATSDRRQGRAETQYF. The CDR3 DNA reads as TGTGCCACCAGTGACCGGCGACAGGGGAGGGCAGAGACCCAGTACTTC.

To note about this clone: An end of the junction does not agree with germline; a read error may underlie this. V is TRBV5-1 and J is TRBJ2-3; 10 positions agree with TRBD1. The CDR3 has 14 amino acids. Germline CDR1 is SGHRS and CDR2 is YFSETQ. This CDR3 is CASSAGTGADTQYF. The DNA of the CDR3 is TGTGCCAGCAGCGCAGGGACAGGGGCAGATACGCAGTATTTT.